Listed below are T cell receptor beta chains from one sample, sequenced in a study of T cell responses to AZD1222 COVID-19 vaccine. Libraries were prepared by immunoSEQ multiplex PCR; TCRdb keeps only in-frame clonotypes and omits some of them. Of 100,000 to 150,000 clones listed, more than 75% were seen once; the top ten hold approximately 20%. The sample here was peripheral blood, taken on day 0 of AZD1222 vaccination. These receptors came from an adult in good health. Each CDR3 is given with its conserved first and last residue. A D gene is named only where the DNA matches it firmly. Rows give clone size only sometimes, using once, few, many, or a class for an expanded clone.

d_call	clone_size	v_call	j_call	cdr3_nt	cdr3_aa
NA	NA	TRBV6-6	TRBJ1-5	TGTGCCAGCAGTTACTCGAGGTCGGATCAGCCCCAGCATTTT	CASSYSRSDQPQHF
TRBD1	NA	TRBV7-9	TRBJ2-7	TGCGCCAGCAGCTTAACGGACAGGGGCGAGCAGTACTTC	CASSLTDRGEQYF
NA	NA	TRBV7-6	TRBJ2-2	TGTGCCAGCAGCTTCGGGGGATCCACCGGGGAGCTGTTTTTT	CASSFGGSTGELFF
NA	NA	TRBV28	TRBJ1-3	TGTGCCAGCAGTGCCGGGCCGGGAAACACCATATATTTT	CASSAGPGNTIYF
TRBD2	NA	TRBV5-4	TRBJ2-7	TGTGCCAGCAGCTTGGGAAGTGCGGGGGGTTACGAGCAGTACTTC	CASSLGSAGGYEQYF
TRBD1	NA	TRBV4-2	TRBJ1-4	TGTGCCAGCAGCCAAGATTGGTCGGGACAGGTTACCAAAAAACTGTTTTTT	CASSQDWSGQVTKKLFF
TRBD1	NA	TRBV10-1	TRBJ1-2	TGCGCCAGCAGTTATCACCTTCGACAGGGGAGGATAGGTAACTATGGCTACACCTTC	CASSYHLRQGRIGNYGYTF
NA	once	TRBV7-9	TRBJ1-1	TGTGCCAGCAGCTTCCCCGATACTGAAGCTTTCTTT	CASSFPDTEAFF
NA	NA	TRBV27	TRBJ1-2	TGTGCCAGTCGGGGGCGCTATGGCTACACCTTC	CASRGRYGYTF
NA	NA	TRBV12-1	TRBJ2-7	TGTGCCAGCAGCCCCCGAACAGGGGGCTCCTACGAGCAGTACTTC	CASSPRTGGSYEQYF